This T cell receptor (beta chain) was captured by sequencing in a study of shared clonotypes between healthy human individuals (dated by TCRdb to the early 2020s). Study-level background: A couple of women and a few men aged 18 to 49 years were included in the cohort. The study deeply sequenced blood TCR repertoires of roughly five healthy adults to estimate repertoire size and the extent of clonotype sharing between individuals. Different laboratories and diverse techniques were used to prepare libraries and sequence TCR repertoires, to increase sequencing depth and limit assay-specific biases. Between about 0.85 and 9.5 billion PBMCs per donor were obtained by leukapheresis. What the work shows at the level of the full study, not this receptor alone: Pairwise subsampling indicated that sequencing depth was expected to affect the degree of clonotype sharing among donors. Only blood was sampled, and tissue TCR repertoires likely differ from those in blood. The small number of donors limited the genetic and exposure-history diversity represented.

Using the deep immunoSEQ assay, TCR CDR3 regions were amplified from genomic DNA by multiplex PCR. Extracted genomic DNA from each cell subset was distributed evenly across all wells of several immunoSEQ 96-well plates, and each plate was treated as a replicate. For unsorted PBMC, approximately 0.3 ug of genomic DNA, equivalent to about 30,000 T cell genomes, went into each replicate PCR. Ten immunoSEQ deep assay plates were used to sequence the unsorted PBMC genomic DNA. The purified libraries were quantified using a Qubit 3.0 fluorometer, sized with a Bioanalyzer 2100, and then quantified again using the KAPA Library Quantification kit. A separate single-read 150-cycle Illumina NextSeq 550 flow cell was used to sequence each immunoSEQ 96-well plate. As for the authors' bioinformatics: Because the immunoSEQ output included only junctional sequences and no quality scores, the filtering could not be the same as the filtering used for full-length reads. Sequences were annotated with PyIR, a Python wrapper for IgBLAST v1.9, using IMGT germline references to assign V/J genes and CDR3. Reads were filtered out if the reads had weak V/J assignments (E-value above 1e-6), no CDR3, stop codons, out-of-frame junctions, or ambiguous translated residues. V3J clonotypes were defined as sequences sharing an identical inferred V gene, J gene, and CDR3 amino acid sequence. Percentage overlap between repertoires was computed as shared unique clonotypes divided by the size of the smaller repertoire. Repertoire richness was assessed with RTK rarefaction, the Chao1 estimator, and Recon v2.1 estimates of unobserved clonotypes. The clones in this table, taken by TCRdb from immuneACCESS, are in-frame only. Not every clone is retained; where verified, under half of the shortfall comes from an unresolved V gene, and the cause of the rest is unknown. The D gene and trimming were derived from the DNA, and the V and J assignments and clone size from that table. This sample lists about half a million clones; 75% to 85% were detected once. The top ten constitute 10% to 15% of the sample.

The CDR3 measures 11 amino acids from cysteine to phenylalanine. The CDR3 DNA has 33 bases and is translated from base 1. The germline V gene sets CDR1 to SNHLY and CDR2 to FYNNEI. Trimming at the junction amounts to 3 bases on V and 5 bases on J, and the germline ends lie 4 bases apart. The donors were healthy, HIV-negative adults with no recently reported acute infections or vaccinations. Every donor was a Caucasian adult residing in Nashville, Tennessee, USA. In the unsorted samples, some 94 million PBMCs were counted, and genomic DNA was extracted using the QIAamp DNA Blood Mini kit. Blood was obtained by leukapheresis, after which PBMCs were separated by Ficoll-Histopaque density gradient centrifugation and cryopreserved in liquid nitrogen vapor phase. Remarks on this clone: It lacks a known antigen. No base-level quality is on record; no much larger clone is a single base apart.

Sequencing was carried out using PBMCs. Here the chain combines TRBV2 and TRBJ2-5; the D gene assignment is ambiguous. The receptor was derived from a woman in her forties in good health. Some clones in this sample may be carry-over from other donors' samples. CDR3 protein: CASSDYETQYF. The nucleotide sequence is TGTGCCAGCAGTGACTATGAGACCCAGTACTTC.